The text below deals with one TCR beta chain. Its antigen is not known. Germline V CDR1 and CDR2: MNHEY, SMNVEV (reference sequence). V lost 5 bases and J lost 6, with 14 bases in between. The CDR3 runs to 14 residues. The data were obtained in a study of response to subunit inactivated influenza vaccine. Study observations and caveats: It was suggested by the authors that few new T cells are recruited by each seasonal influenza vaccination.

TCRdb reprocessed the RT-PCR reads via MiXCR and lists one record per CDR3 protein. The table lists around 480,000 distinct CDR3 sequences, 16% of them singletons. The chain combines TRBV27 with TRBJ2-1; D remains unclear. The clonotype was recovered from a man aged 45 to 70 who received an inactivated influenza vaccine. Sample: CD4+ T cells sorted from PBMCs, taken 23 months after vaccination. The CDR3 sequence: CASSDVSRPNEQFF. The CDR3 region has the DNA TGTGCCAGCAGTGACGTAAGTAGGCCCAATGAGCAGTTCTTC.